The clone carrying this T cell receptor beta chain was seen a handful of times. Its antigen is currently unknown. This CDR3 is built from 10 residues. The V gene lost 8 bases and the J gene lost 5 bases, with 5 bases spanning the gap. Looked up from germline, CDR1 is MGHDK and CDR2 is SYGVNS. This sample was included in a study of T-cell memory formation after mild COVID-19. Study observations and caveats: Among contracting clones, CD4+ were mainly CM/EM and CD8+ enriched in EMRA. Clones that shrank (day 15 to 85) were balanced CD4/CD8, whereas later expanders leaned CD4+.

TCRdb ran MiXCR on the 5' RACE reads and lists one entry per CDR3 protein. The table lists roughly 150,000 distinct CDR3 sequences, more than 12% of them singletons. The V gene is TRBV25-1, the J gene TRBJ2-3; perhaps TRBD2 as D (5 bases). The clonotype comes from an adult woman who had mild COVID-19 (a few samples of this study predate the infection). Cell type and time point are not known. Sample: PBMCs or a T cell subset sorted from them (not recorded which). The CDR3 here is CASGRDTQYF. The CDR3, as DNA: TGTGCCAGCGGGAGAGATACGCAGTATTTT. Full variable domain (outside the CDR3, taken from reference TRBV25-1 and TRBJ2-3): EADIYQTPRYLVIGTGKKITLECSQTMGHDKMYWYQQDPGMELHLIHYSYGVNSTEKGDLSSESTVSRIRTEHFPLTLESARPSHTSQYLCASGRDTQYFGPGTRLTVL.